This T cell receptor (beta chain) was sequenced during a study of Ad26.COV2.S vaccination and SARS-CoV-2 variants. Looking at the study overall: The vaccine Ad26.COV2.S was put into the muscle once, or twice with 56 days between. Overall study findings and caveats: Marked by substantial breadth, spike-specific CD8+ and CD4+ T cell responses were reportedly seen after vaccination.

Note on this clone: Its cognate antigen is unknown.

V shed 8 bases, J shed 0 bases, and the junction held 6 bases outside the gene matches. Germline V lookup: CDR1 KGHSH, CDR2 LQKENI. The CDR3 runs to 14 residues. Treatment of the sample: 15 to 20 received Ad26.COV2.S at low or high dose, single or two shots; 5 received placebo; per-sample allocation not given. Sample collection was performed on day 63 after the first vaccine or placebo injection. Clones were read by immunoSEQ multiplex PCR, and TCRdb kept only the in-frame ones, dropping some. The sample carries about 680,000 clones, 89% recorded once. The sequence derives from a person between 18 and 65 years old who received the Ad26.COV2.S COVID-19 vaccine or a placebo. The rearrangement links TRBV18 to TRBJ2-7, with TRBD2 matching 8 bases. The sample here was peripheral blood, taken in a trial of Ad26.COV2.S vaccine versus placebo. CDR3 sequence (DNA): TGTGCCAGCCGTTATAGCGGGGACTCCTACGAGCAGTACTTC. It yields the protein CASRYSGDSYEQYF.